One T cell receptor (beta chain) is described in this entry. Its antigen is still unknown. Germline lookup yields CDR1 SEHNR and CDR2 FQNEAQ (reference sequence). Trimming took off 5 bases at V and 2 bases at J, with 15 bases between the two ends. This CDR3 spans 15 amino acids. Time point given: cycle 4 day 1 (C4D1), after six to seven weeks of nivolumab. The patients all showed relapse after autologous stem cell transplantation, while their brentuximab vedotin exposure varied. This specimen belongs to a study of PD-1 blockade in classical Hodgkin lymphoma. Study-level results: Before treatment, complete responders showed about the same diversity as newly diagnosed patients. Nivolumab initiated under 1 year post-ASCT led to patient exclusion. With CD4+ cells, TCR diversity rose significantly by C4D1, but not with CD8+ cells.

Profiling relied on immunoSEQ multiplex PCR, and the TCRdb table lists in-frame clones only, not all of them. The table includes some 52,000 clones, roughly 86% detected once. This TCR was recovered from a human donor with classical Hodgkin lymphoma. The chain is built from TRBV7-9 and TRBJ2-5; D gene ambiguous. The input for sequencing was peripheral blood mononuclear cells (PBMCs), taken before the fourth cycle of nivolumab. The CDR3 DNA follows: TGTGCCAGCAGCCCCCGGTTGTCCTTACAAGAGACCCAGTACTTC. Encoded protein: CASSPRLSLQETQYF.